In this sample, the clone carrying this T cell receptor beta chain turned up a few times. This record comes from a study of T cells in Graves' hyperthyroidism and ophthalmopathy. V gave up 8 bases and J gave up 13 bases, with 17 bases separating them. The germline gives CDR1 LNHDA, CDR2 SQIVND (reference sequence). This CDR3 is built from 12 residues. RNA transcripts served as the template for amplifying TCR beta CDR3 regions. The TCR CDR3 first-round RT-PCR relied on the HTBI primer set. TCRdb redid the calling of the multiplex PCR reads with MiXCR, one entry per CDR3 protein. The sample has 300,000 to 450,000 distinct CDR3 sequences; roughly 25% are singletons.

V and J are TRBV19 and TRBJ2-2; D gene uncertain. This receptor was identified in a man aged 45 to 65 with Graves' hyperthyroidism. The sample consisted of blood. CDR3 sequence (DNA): TGTGCCAGTCGTTCCTCGGAAGTGGCGCTGTTTTTT. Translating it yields CASRSSEVALFF.